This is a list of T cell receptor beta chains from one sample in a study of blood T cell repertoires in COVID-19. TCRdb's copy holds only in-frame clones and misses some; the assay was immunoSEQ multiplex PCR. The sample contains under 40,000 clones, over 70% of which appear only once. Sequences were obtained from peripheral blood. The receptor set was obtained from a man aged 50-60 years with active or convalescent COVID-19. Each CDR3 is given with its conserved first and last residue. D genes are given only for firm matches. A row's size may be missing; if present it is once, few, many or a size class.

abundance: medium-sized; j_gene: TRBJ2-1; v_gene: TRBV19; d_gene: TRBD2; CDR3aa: CARQGARGGDNEQFF; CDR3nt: TGTGCCAGACAAGGCGCGCGGGGGGGGGACAATGAGCAGTTCTTC
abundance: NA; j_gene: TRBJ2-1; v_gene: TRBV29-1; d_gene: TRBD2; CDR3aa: CSVPLTSPTSGRSNEQFF; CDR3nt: TGCAGCGTCCCTCTTACTAGCCCGACTAGCGGGAGATCCAATGAGCAGTTCTTC
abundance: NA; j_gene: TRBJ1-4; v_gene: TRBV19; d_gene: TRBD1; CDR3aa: CASSSGQGTNEKLFF; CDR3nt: TGTGCCAGTAGTTCAGGACAGGGAACTAATGAAAAACTGTTTTTT
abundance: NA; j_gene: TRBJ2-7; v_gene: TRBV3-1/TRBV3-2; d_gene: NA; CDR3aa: CASSSFHEQYF; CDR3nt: TGTGCCAGCAGCTCTTTCCACGAGCAGTACTTC
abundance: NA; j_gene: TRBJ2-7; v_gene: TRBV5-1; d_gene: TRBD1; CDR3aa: CASSWDSVPYEQYF; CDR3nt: TGCGCCAGCAGCTGGGACAGCGTGCCCTACGAGCAGTACTTC
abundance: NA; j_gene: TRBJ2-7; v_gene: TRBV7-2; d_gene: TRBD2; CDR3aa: CASSLSLAGVGYEQYF; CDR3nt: TGTGCCAGCAGCTTATCCCTAGCGGGAGTAGGGTACGAGCAGTACTTC
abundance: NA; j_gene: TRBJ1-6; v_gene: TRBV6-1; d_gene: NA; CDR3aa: CASSETGGNSPLHF; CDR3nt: TGTGCCAGCAGTGAAACCGGGGGGAATTCACCCCTCCACTTT
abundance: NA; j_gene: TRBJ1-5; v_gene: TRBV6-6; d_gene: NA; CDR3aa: CASTSPNQPQHF; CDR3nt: TGTGCCAGCACTAGCCCGAATCAGCCCCAGCATTTT
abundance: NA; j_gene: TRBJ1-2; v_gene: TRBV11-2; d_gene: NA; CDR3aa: CASSPGGNYGYTF; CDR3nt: TGTGCCAGCAGCCCCGGGGGGAACTATGGCTACACCTTC
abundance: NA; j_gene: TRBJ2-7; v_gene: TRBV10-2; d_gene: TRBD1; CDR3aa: CASSLTGGSYEQYF; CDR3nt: TGCGCCAGCAGCCTGACAGGGGGATCCTACGAGCAGTACTTC
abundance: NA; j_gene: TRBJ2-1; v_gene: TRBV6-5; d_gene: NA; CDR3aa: CASSQNGQYNEQFF; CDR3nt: TGTGCCAGCAGTCAAAATGGGCAGTACAATGAGCAGTTCTTC
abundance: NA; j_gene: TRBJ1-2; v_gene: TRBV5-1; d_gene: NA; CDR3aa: CASSDSNYGYTF; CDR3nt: TGCGCCAGCAGCGACAGCAACTATGGCTACACCTTC
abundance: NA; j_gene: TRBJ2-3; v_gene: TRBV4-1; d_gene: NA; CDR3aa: CASSQEESGDTQYF; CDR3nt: TGCGCCAGCAGCCAAGAGGAGTCTGGAGATACGCAGTATTTT
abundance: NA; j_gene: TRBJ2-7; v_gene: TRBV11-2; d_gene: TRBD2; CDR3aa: CASSPSGRAVYEQYF; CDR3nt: TGTGCCAGCAGTCCGAGCGGGAGGGCCGTCTACGAGCAGTACTTC
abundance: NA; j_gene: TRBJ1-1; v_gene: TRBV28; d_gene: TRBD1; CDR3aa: CASKDPGQGNTEAFF; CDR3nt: TGTGCCAGCAAAGATCCGGGACAGGGGAACACTGAAGCTTTCTTT
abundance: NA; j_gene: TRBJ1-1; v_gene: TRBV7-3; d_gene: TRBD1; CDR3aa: CASSSRQGTEAFF; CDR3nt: TGTGCCAGCAGCTCGCGACAGGGGACTGAAGCTTTCTTT
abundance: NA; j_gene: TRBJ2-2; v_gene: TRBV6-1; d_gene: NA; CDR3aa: CASSEESDWARELFF; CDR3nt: TGTGCCAGCAGTGAAGAATCGGATTGGGCGAGGGAGCTGTTTTTT
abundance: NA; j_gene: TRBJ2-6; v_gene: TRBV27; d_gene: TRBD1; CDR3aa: CASRTGAGPGANVLTF; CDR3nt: TGTGCCAGCAGAACAGGGGCAGGGCCTGGGGCCAACGTCCTGACTTTC
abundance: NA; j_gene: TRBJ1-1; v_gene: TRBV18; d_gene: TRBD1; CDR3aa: CASSLNRGTEAFF; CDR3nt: TGTGCCAGCTCACTTAACAGGGGCACTGAAGCTTTCTTT
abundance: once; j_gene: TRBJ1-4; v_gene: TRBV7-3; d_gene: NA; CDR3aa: CASSLTGSVNEKLFF; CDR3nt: TGTGCCAGCAGCTTAACGGGGAGTGTTAATGAAAAACTGTTTTTT
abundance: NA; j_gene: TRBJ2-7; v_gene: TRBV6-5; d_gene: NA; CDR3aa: CASTSQRGPQYEQYF; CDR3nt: TGTGCCAGCACCTCTCAACGAGGGCCTCAGTACGAGCAGTACTTC
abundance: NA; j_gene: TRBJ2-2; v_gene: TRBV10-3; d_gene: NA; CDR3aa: CAIASQGLVNTGELFF; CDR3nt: TGTGCCATCGCCTCACAGGGCTTGGTGAACACCGGGGAGCTGTTTTTT
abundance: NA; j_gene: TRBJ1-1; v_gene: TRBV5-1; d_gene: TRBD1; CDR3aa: CASCTGAQISEAFF; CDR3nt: TGCGCCAGCTGTACAGGGGCTCAGATCTCTGAAGCTTTCTTT